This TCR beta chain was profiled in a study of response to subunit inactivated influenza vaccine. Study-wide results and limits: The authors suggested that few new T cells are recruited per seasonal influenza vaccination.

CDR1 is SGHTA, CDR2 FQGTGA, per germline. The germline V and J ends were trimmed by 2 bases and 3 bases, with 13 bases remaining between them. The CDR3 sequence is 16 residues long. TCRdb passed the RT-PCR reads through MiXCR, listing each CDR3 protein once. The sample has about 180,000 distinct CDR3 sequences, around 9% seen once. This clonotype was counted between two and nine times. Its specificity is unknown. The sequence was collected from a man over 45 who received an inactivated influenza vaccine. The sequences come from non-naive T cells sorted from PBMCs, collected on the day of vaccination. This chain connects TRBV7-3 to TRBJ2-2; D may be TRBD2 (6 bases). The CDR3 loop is CASSLFGGIDTGELFF. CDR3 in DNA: TGTGCCAGCAGCTTATTTGGCGGGATAGACACCGGGGAGCTGTTTTTT. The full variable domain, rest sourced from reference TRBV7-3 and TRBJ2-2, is GAGVSQTPSNKVTEKGKYVELRCDPISGHTALYWYRQSLGQGPEFLIYFQGTGAADDSGLPNDRFFAVRPEGSVSTLKIQRTERGDSAVYLCASSLFGGIDTGELFFGEGSRLTVL.